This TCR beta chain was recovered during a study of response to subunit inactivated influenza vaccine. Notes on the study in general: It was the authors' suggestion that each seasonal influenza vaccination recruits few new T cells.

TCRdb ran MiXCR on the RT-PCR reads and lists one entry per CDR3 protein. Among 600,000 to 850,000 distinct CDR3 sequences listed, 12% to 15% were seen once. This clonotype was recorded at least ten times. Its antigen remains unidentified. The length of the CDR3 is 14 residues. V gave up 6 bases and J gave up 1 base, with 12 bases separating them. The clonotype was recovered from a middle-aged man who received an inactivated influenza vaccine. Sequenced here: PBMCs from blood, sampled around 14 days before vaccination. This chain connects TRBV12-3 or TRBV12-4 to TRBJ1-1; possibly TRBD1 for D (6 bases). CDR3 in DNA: TGTGCCAGCAGCCAACAGGGAGGGAACACTGAAGCTTTCTTT. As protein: CASSQQGGNTEAFF.